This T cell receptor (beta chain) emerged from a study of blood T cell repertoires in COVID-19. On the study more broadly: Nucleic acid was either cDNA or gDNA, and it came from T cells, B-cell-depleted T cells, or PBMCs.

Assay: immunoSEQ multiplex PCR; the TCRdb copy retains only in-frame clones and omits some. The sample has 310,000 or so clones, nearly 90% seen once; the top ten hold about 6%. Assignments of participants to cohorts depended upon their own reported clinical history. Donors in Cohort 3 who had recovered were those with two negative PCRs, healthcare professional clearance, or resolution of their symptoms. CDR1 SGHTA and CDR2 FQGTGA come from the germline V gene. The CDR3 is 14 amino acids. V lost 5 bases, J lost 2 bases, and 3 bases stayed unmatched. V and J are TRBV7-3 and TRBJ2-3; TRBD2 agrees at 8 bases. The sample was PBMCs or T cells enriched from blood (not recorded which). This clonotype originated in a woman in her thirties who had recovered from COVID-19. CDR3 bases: TGTGCCAGCAGCCGCGGGGGGCCCACAGATACGCAGTATTTT. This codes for CASSRGGPTDTQYF.